This T cell receptor beta chain was obtained from a study of T cells in severe cutaneous drug reactions (dated by TCRdb to 2018 to 2020). Looking at the study overall: Between the early 2010s and the late 2010s, patients were recruited from Taiwan, Thailand and a European registry network. Only patients with a probable or definite SJS/TEN or DRESS diagnosis by RegiSCAR criteria were enrolled. The culprit drug was assigned using the Naranjo algorithm and the ALDEN drug causality algorithm. Blister fluids/cells, PBMC and other biological samples were taken from patients in the acute stage or the recovery stage. The study combined bulk TCR sequencing with single-cell sequencing, quantitative PCR validation, functional assays and transgenic mouse experiments. The libraries were made with iRepertoire multiplex PCR, and the authors referred to a comparison in which iRepertoire and 5' RACE methods, with or without UMI, captured abundant clonotypes to a similar degree.

Including cysteine and phenylalanine, the CDR3 has 13 amino acids. No DNA was logged. CDR1 SQVTM and CDR2 ANQGSEA are derived from the germline V gene. The research as a whole found: CBZ-SJS/TEN patients showed strongly increased TRBV12-4 usage, with an average of roughly 32% in blister cells and about 5.2% in PBMC. The authors stated that further study is still needed to find out whether the public TCR applies more generally to SJS/TEN caused by other drugs. All seven CBZ-SJS/TEN blister samples contained a public TCRbeta CDR3 (mean approximately 13%), which was undetectable or scarce in tolerant-control and healthy-donor PBMC.

Sequencing was performed on donors who were patients with carbamazepine-induced Stevens-Johnson syndrome or toxic epidermal necrolysis (CBZ-SJS/TEN). To look for drug-specific clonotypes, next-generation sequencing was used to profile the T cell receptor repertoires of patients with drug-induced severe cutaneous adverse reactions. RNA was isolated from either blister cells of skin lesions or peripheral blood mononuclear cells. Remarks on this clonotype: What this receptor recognizes is not known.

Library preparation used the iRepertoire multiplex PCR system with TCR subtype-specific primers for both bulk and single-cell sequencing. Multiplex PCR with primers aimed at the V, D and J gene regions produced the bulk TCR beta libraries. Approximately 90-500 ng of RNA per sample was used as input for bulk TCR library preparation. An Illumina MiSeq was used to sequence bulk TCR beta amplicons. Turning to the authors' computational methods: Sample misassignments and low-quality sequencing reads were filtered out during quality control steps. The amino acids lying between the V-gene Y[YFLI]C motif and the J-segment [FW]GXGT motif were defined as CDR3. The IMGT database served as the reference for assigning TRBV and TRBJ genes and CDR3 clonotypes. Per-sample TRBV expression was normalized to the mean of the same gene in PBMC from some 40 healthy donors. TCRdb reprocessed the reads and assigns one entry to each CDR3 protein sequence, leaving out DNA. TCRdb's processing, not the study's, gives the V and J calls here. The data table for this sample lists 9,500 to 13,000 distinct CDR3 sequences. The top ten hold around a fifth of the sample.

The chain is assembled from TRBV29-1 and TRBJ2-7; without DNA, the TCRdb call of TRBD2 cannot be checked. The source material was cells from a skin blister. Explained via the paper, the cell subset or site label denotes: unsorted cells from skin lesion blisters. The sequence was collected from a human donor with Stevens-Johnson syndrome, a severe cutaneous drug reaction. The CDR3 reads CSVDGGVGYEQYF.